These 12 T cell receptor beta chains share one sample of origin, sequenced in a study of T cell responses to AZD1222 COVID-19 vaccine. TCRdb's copy holds only in-frame clones and misses some; the assay was immunoSEQ multiplex PCR. Seen here are fewer than 120,000 clones, roughly 89% observed once, and the top ten hold more than 14%. The starting material was peripheral blood, obtained 28 days after the second AZD1222 dose. All receptors derive from an adult who received the AZD1222 COVID-19 vaccine.

The chain recombines TRBV9 with TRBJ2-3; D is perhaps TRBD2 (6 bases). Germline CDR1 SGDLS, CDR2 YYNGEE. The length of the CDR3 is 12 residues. V was trimmed by 10 bases and J by 3 bases, leaving 12 bases between them. The CDR3 sequence is CASEGGTDTQYF. The CDR3 bases are TGTGCCTCGGAGGGCGGGACAGATACGCAGTATTTT.

This chain connects TRBV5-1 to TRBJ2-7; D may correspond to TRBD1 or TRBD2 (5 bases each). This CDR3 contains 15 residues. V lost 3 bases and J 0 bases, leaving 13 bases between the germline ends. Germline CDR1 is SGHRS and CDR2 is YFSETQ. CDR3 DNA sequence: TGCGCCAGCAGCTCCCGGGACCCGAGCTCCTACGAGCAGTACTTC. Protein product: CASSSRDPSSYEQYF. Based on the CDR3 plus reference TRBV5-1 and TRBJ2-7, the full variable domain is KAGVTQTPRYLIKTRGQQVTLSCSPISGHRSVSWYQQTPGQGLQFLFEYFSETQRNKGNFPGRFSGRQFSNSRSEMNVSTLELGDSALYLCASSSRDPSSYEQYFGPGTRLTVT.

The chain employs TRBV18 and TRBJ1-3; D is unresolved. Trimming left V 2 bases short and J 0 bases short, with 14 bases between. The CDR3 totals 17 residues. Germline CDR1 reads KGHSH; CDR2 reads LQKENI. The CDR3, as DNA: TGTGCCAGCTCACCATTTCAGGACCGGAGCTCTGGAAACACCATATATTTT. Translated: CASSPFQDRSSGNTIYF.

The V gene is TRBV7-2, the J gene TRBJ2-7; D is possibly TRBD1 (9 bases). CDR1 is SGHTA, CDR2 FQGNSA, per germline. V was shortened by 6 bases and J by 2 bases, with 20 bases between the two germline ends. The CDR3 extends over 16 amino acids. CDR3 nucleotide sequence: TGTGCCAGCAGTCGGGGGGGACAGGGAGTCACCTACGAGCAGTACTTC. It yields the protein CASSRGGQGVTYEQYF.

The rearrangement joins TRBV21-1 to TRBJ1-5. TRBV21-1 is described as a pseudogene. The length of the CDR3 is 22 residues. CDR3 coding DNA: TGTGCCAGCAGCAAAGTACTAGGGTTCCAGAACCTGGTGAGCTTGAGAGGTCAGCCCCAGCATTTT. It specifies CASSKVLGFQNLVSLRGQPQHF.

The chain joins TRBV6-5 to TRBJ2-4, with TRBD1 matching 9 bases. Germline assignment: CDR1 MNHEY and CDR2 SVGAGI. With 4 bases clipped from V and 8 bases from J, the junction kept 6 bases outside the gene matches. CDR3 length: 14 amino acids. DNA for the CDR3: TGTGCCAGCAGTTCCCGGGACAGGGACCACATTCAGTACTTC. Translated: CASSSRDRDHIQYF.

The chain joins TRBV27 to TRBJ2-7, with 9 positions matching TRBD2. The CDR3 runs 15 residues. Trimming removed 1 base from V and 3 bases from J; junction bases left unmatched: 4. CDR1 and CDR2 from the germline V gene are MNHEY and SMNVEV (reference sequence). The DNA of the CDR3 is TGTGCCAGCAGTTTATATCCTAGCGGGGTCTACGAGCAGTACTTC. Its protein is CASSLYPSGVYEQYF.

In DNA form, the CDR3 reads TGTGCCAGCTCAACCCCAGGGGGTCGGACTGAAGCTTTCTTT. It specifies CASSTPGGRTEAFF. The rearrangement links TRBV18 to TRBJ1-1, with 7 bases identical to TRBD1. V shed 5 bases, J shed 5 bases, and the junction held 8 bases outside the gene matches. Germline CDR1 and CDR2: KGHSH and LQKENI. The CDR3 is made up of 14 amino acids.

This clone was recorded once. This rearrangement joins TRBV10-1 to TRBJ1-3; no reliable D call. The CDR3 length is 16 residues. V gave up 2 bases and J gave up 0 bases, with 11 bases separating them. The germline CDR1 and CDR2 sequences are WNHNN and SYGVQD (reference sequence). In nucleotides, the CDR3 is TGCGCCAGCAGTGAGAACGGAATTCGCTCTGGAAACACCATATATTTT. Its protein product is CASSENGIRSGNTIYF.

This chain connects TRBV18 to TRBJ1-5; the match to TRBD1 covers 10 bases. The germline V gene encodes CDR1 KGHSH and CDR2 LQKENI. This CDR3 spans 15 amino acids. Trimming at V came to 5 bases and at J to 6 bases, leaving 7 bases not matched to a gene. The CDR3 loop is CASSADRGPGQPQHF. The CDR3 DNA is TGTGCCAGCTCAGCCGACAGGGGGCCAGGTCAGCCCCAGCATTTT.

The V gene is TRBV5-1, the J gene TRBJ2-3, with D unresolved. This CDR3 contains 15 residues. Trimming pared 4 bases from V and 1 base from J, leaving 13 bases between. Germline V lookup: CDR1 SGHRS, CDR2 YFSETQ. In nucleotides, the CDR3 is TGCGCCAGCAGCATTGGCCTATCCGGCACAGATACGCAGTATTTT. Protein product: CASSIGLSGTDTQYF. Drawing the rest from reference TRBV5-1 and TRBJ2-3, the complete variable domain is KAGVTQTPRYLIKTRGQQVTLSCSPISGHRSVSWYQQTPGQGLQFLFEYFSETQRNKGNFPGRFSGRQFSNSRSEMNVSTLELGDSALYLCASSIGLSGTDTQYFGPGTRLTVL.

The chain links TRBV4-2 to TRBJ2-6, with D unclear. CDR3 length: 17 amino acids. Germline values: CDR1 LGHNA, CDR2 YNFKEQ. Trimming took 4 bases from V and 0 from J, leaving 13 bases between them. The CDR3 sequence is CASSPLQRYSGANVLTF. CDR3 DNA: TGTGCCAGCAGCCCACTACAACGGTACTCTGGGGCCAACGTCCTGACTTTC.